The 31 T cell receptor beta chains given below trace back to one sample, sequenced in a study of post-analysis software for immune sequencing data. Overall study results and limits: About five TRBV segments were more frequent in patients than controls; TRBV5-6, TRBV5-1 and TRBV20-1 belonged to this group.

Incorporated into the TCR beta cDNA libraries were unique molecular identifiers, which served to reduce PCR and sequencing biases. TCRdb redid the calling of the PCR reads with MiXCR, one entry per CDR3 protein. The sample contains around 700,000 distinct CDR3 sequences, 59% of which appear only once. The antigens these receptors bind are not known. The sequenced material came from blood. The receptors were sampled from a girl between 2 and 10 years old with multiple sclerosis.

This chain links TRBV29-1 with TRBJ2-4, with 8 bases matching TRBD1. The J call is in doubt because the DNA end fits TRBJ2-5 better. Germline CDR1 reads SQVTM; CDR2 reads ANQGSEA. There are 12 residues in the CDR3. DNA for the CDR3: TGCAGCGGCACTCAGGGGGCCGAGACCCAGTACTTC. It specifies CSGTQGAETQYF.

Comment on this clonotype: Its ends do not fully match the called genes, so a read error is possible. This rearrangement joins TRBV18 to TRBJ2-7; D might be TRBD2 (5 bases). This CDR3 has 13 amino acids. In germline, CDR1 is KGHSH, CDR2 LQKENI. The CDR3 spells CACSPIREGEQYF. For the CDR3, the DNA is TGTGCCTGCTCACCAATTCGTGAGGGCGAGCAGTACTTC.

This CDR3 reads CASSGRDRDRGNEQFF. In DNA form, the CDR3 reads TGTGCCAGCAGTGGCCGAGATCGGGACAGGGGGAATGAGCAGTTCTTC. The genes are TRBV6-1 and TRBJ2-1; 11 nucleotides match TRBD1. The junction had 9 bases not matched to a gene; V was cut back by 4 bases and J by 7 bases. Germline CDR1 is MNHNS and CDR2 is SASEGT. The CDR3 has 16 residues.

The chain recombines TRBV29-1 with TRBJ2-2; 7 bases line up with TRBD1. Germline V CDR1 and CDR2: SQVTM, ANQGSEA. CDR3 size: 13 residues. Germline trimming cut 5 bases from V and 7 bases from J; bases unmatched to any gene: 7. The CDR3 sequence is CSVQSRGSGELFF. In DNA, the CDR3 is TGCAGCGTTCAATCCAGGGGGAGCGGGGAGCTGTTTTTT.

The CDR3 DNA reads TGTGCCTGGAATCCCGTCAGGGGCGACTATGGCTACACCTTC. The encoded protein is CAWNPVRGDYGYTF. The chain uses TRBV30 and TRBJ1-2; D is perhaps TRBD1 (6 bases). The CDR3 extends over 14 amino acids. The ends were cut back, 4 bases at V and 3 bases at J, with 15 bases in the middle. Germline V gives CDR1 GTSNPN, CDR2 SVGIG (reference sequence).

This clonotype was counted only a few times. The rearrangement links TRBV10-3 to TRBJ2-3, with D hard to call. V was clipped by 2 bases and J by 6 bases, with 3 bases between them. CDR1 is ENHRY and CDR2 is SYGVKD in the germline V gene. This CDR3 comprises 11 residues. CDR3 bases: TGTGCCATCAGTGAGGTGGATACGCAGTATTTT. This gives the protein CAISEVDTQYF.

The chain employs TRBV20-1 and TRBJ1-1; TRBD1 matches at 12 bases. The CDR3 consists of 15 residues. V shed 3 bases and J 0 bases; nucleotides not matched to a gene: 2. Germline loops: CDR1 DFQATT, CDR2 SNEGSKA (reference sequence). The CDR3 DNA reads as TGCAGTGCTAGGGGACAGGGGGCGTTGAACACTGAAGCTTTCTTT. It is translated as CSARGQGALNTEAFF.

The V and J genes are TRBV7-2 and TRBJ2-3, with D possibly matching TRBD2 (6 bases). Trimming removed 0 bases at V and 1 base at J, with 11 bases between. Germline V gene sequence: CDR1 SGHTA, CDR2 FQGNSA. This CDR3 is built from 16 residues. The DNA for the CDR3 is TGTGCCAGCAGCTTAGCAGGTGGAGGGGGCACAGATACGCAGTATTTT. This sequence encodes CASSLAGGGGTDTQYF.

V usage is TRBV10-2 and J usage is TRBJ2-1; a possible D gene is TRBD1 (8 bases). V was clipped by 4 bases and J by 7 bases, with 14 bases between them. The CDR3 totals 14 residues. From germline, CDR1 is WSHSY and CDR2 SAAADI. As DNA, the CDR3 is TGCGCCAGCAGTGGGACAGGGAGGGTAAATGAGCAGTTCTTC. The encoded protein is CASSGTGRVNEQFF.

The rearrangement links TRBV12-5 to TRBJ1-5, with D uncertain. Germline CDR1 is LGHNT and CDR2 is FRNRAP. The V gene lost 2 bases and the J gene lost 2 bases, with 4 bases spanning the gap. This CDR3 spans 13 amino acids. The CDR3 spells CASGLSGNQPQHF. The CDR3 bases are TGTGCTAGTGGTTTGTCGGGCAATCAGCCCCAGCATTTT. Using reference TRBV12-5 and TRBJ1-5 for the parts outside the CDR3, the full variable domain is DARVTQTPRHKVTEMGQEVTMRCQPILGHNTVFWYRQTMMQGLELLAYFRNRAPLDDSGMPKDRFSAEMPDATLATLKIQPSEPRDSAVYFCASGLSGNQPQHFGDGTRLSIL.

CDR3 DNA sequence: TGCAGCGCCCGCGGGGGCAGTATAGAGACCCAGTACTTC. Protein sequence: CSARGGSIETQYF. The chain uses TRBV29-1 and TRBJ2-5; D is perhaps TRBD2 (7 bases). V gave up 7 bases and J gave up 4 bases, with 16 bases separating them. The CDR3 contains 13 residues. Looked up from germline, CDR1 is SQVTM and CDR2 is ANQGSEA.

This CDR3 is CASSSRLEGQYF. CDR3 bases: TGTGCCAGCAGTTCGAGACTCGAGGGGCAGTACTTC. V and J are TRBV28 and TRBJ2-7, with D possibly matching TRBD2 (5 bases). The CDR3 runs to 12 residues. V was trimmed by 4 bases and J by 9 bases, leaving 13 bases between them. Germline V gene lookup returns CDR1 MDHEN and CDR2 SYDVKM.

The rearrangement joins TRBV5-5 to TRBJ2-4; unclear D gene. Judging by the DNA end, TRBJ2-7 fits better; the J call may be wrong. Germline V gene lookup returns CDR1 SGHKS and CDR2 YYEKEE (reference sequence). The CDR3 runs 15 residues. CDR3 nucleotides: TGTGCCAGCAGCTTTCAGCTTGGTTCGGTTTACGAGCAGTACTTC. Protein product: CASSFQLGSVYEQYF.

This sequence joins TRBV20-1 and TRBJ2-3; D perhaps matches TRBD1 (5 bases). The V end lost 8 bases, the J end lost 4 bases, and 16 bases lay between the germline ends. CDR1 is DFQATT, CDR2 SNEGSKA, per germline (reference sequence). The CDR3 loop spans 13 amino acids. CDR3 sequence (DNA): TGCAGTACCTTTCAGGGCTCGGCAGATACGCAGTATTTT. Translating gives CSTFQGSADTQYF.

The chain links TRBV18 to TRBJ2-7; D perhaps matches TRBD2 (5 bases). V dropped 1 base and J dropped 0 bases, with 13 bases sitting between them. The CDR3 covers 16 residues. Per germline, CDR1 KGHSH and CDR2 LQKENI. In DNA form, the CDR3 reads TGTGCCAGCTCACCACTTACTAGTGGGAGCTCCTACGAGCAGTACTTC. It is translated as CASSPLTSGSSYEQYF.

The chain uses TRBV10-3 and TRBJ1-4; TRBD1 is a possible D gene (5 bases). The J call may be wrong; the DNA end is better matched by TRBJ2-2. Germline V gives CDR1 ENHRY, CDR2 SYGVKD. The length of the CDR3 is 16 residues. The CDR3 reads CAISESVTGATGELFF. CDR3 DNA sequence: TGTGCCATCAGTGAGTCAGTAACAGGTGCTACCGGGGAGCTGTTTTTT.

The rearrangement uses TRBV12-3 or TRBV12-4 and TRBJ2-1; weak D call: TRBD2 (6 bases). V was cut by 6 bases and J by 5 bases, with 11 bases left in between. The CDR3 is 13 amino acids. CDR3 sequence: CASSWREHNEQFF. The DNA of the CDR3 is TGTGCCAGCAGCTGGAGGGAACACAATGAGCAGTTCTTC.

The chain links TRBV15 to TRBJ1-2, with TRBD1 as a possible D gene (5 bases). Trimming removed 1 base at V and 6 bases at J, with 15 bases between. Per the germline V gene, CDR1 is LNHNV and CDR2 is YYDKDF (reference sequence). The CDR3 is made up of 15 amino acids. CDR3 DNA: TGTGCCACCAGCAGAGGCCCCATAGGGGAGGATGGCTACACCTTC. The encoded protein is CATSRGPIGEDGYTF. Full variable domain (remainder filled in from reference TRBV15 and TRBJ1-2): DAMVIQNPRYQVTQFGKPVTLSCSQTLNHNVMYWYQQKSSQAPKLLFHYYDKDFNNEADTPDNFQSRRPNTSFCFLDIRSPGLGDTAMYLCATSRGPIGEDGYTFGSGTRLTVV.

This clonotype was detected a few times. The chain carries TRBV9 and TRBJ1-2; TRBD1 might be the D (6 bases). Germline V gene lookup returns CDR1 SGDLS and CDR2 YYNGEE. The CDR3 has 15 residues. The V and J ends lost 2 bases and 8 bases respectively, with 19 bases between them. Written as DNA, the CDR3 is TGTGCCAGCAGCGTCGACCAGGGGAGCCTTGGAGGCTACACCTTC. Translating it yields CASSVDQGSLGGYTF.

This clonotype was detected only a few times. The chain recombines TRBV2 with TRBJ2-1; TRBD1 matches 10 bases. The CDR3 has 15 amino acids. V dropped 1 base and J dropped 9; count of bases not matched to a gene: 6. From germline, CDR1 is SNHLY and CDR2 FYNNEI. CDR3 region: CASSEVGQGLSEQFF. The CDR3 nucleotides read TGTGCCAGCAGTGAAGTGGGACAGGGGCTCAGTGAGCAGTTCTTC.

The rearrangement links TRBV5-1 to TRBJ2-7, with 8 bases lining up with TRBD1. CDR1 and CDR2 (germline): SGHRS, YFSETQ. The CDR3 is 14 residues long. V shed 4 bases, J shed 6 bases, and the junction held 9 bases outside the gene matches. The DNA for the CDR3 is TGCGCCAGCAGCGGGAGCCCCACAGGGGGCGAGCAGTACTTC. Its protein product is CASSGSPTGGEQYF.

The DNA of the CDR3 is TGTGCCACCAGTGACCGTTTAGCGGGGGGATACAATGAGCAGTTCTTC. It specifies CATSDRLAGGYNEQFF. This chain connects TRBV24-1 to TRBJ2-1; 10 bases map to TRBD2. CDR3 length: 16 amino acids. Unmatched junction bases numbered 6, after V lost 4 bases and J lost 4 bases. Germline CDR1 is KGHDR and CDR2 is SFDVKD.

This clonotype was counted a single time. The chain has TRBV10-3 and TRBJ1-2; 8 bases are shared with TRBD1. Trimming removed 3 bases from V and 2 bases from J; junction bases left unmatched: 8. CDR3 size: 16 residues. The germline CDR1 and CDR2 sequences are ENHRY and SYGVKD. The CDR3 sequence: CAISDDVTGVNYGYTF. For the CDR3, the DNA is TGTGCCATCAGTGATGATGTGACAGGGGTAAACTATGGCTACACCTTC.

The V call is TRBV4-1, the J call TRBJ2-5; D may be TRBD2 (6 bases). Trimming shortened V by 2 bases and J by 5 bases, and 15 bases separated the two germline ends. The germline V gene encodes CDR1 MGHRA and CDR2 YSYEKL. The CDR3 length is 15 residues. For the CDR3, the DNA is TGCGCCAGCAGCCAAAGGCGGGACGGTCTGGAGACCCAGTACTTC. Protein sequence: CASSQRRDGLETQYF.

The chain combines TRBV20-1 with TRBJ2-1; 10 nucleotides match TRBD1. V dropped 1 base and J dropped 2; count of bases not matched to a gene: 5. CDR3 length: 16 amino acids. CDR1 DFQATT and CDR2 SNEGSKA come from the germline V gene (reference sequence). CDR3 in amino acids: CSARAKTGGPYNEQFF. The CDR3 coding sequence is TGCAGTGCTAGAGCCAAGACAGGGGGCCCCTACAATGAGCAGTTCTTC.

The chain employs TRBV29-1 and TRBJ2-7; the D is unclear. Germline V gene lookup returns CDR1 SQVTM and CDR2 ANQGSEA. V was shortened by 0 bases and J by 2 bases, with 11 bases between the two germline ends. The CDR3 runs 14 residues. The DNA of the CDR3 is TGCAGCGTTGAAGATCTGATCACTCCCTACGAGCAGTACTTC. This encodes CSVEDLITPYEQYF.

The CDR3 spells CASSLAGRPSHSPLHF. CDR3 nucleotides: TGTGCCAGCAGCTTGGCTGGCAGGCCGTCTCATTCACCCCTCCACTTT. The V call is TRBV5-5, the J call TRBJ1-6; D ambiguous. With 0 bases removed from V and 8 bases from J, the gap between germline ends came to 15 bases. The CDR3 loop spans 16 amino acids. Germline V CDR1 and CDR2: SGHKS, YYEKEE (reference sequence).

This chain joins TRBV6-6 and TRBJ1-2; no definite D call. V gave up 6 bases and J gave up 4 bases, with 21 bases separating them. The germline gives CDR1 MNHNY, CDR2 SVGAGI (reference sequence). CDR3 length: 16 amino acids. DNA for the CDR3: TGTGCCAGCAGCCCCCTCGGGAGATTTTCGTTCTATGGCTACACCTTC. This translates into CASSPLGRFSFYGYTF.

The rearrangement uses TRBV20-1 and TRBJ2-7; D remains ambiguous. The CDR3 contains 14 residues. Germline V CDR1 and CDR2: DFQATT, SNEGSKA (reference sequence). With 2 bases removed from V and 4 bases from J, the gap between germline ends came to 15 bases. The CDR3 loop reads CSARPRAEPYEQYF. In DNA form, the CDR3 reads TGCAGTGCTAGACCCCGGGCAGAACCTTACGAGCAGTACTTC.

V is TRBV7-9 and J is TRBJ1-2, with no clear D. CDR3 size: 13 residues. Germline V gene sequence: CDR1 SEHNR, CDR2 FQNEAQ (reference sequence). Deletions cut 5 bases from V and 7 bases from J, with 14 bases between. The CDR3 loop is CASSQIGMIGYTF. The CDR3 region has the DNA TGTGCCAGCAGCCAAATTGGGATGATTGGCTACACCTTC.

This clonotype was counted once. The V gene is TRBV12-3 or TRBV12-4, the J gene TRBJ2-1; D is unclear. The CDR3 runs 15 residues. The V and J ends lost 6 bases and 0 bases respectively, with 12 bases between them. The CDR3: CASRNFMSSYNEQFF. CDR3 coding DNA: TGTGCCAGCAGGAACTTCATGAGCTCCTACAATGAGCAGTTCTTC.